These 2 T cell receptor beta chains share one sample of origin, sequenced in a study of CD39 and CD103 CD8 tumor-infiltrating T cells. Using immunoSEQ multiplex PCR, the repertoire was profiled, and TCRdb retains in-frame clones only, with some absent. The sample has around 290 clones; roughly 43% are singletons. Sequenced: CD39- CD103+ CD8+ T cells sorted from the tumor. The sample's subset: CD103+CD39- single-positive CD45RA- CD8 T cells. These receptors came from a human donor with melanoma.

This clone has more than one count but fewer than ten. The genes are TRBV11-3 and TRBJ2-1; a weak D match, TRBD2 (5 bases). CDR1 and CDR2 (germline): SGHNT, YENEEA. The CDR3 has 15 amino acids. V lost 2 bases to trimming and J lost 8 bases, with 16 bases between them. CDR3 DNA: TGTGCCAGCAGCTTAATCCGAAATTTGGGAGATGAGCAGTTCTTC. Its translation: CASSLIRNLGDEQFF. The variable domain in full, completed from reference TRBV11-3 and TRBJ2-1, reads EAGVVQSPRYKIIEKKQPVAFWCNPISGHNTLYWYLQNLGQGPELLIRYENEEAVDDSQLPKDRFSAERLKGVDSTLKIQPAELGDSAVYLCASSLIRNLGDEQFFGPGTRLTVL.

This clone is medium-sized. The chain couples TRBV13 to TRBJ1-1; no reliable D call. The CDR3 spans 14 residues. Trimming shortened V by 11 bases and J by 6 bases, and 22 bases separated the two germline ends. The germline CDR1 and CDR2 sequences are PRHDT and FYEKMQ (reference sequence). Here the CDR3 reads CAQAAPAGLAEAFF. CDR3 DNA: TGTGCCCAAGCGGCCCCGGCAGGCCTCGCTGAAGCTTTCTTT.